This TCR beta chain was obtained from a study of a mutant IDH1 vaccine in newly diagnosed glioma (dated by TCRdb to the early 2020s). As for the study more broadly: Vaccination began 4-6 weeks after radiotherapy alone, or alongside temozolomide cycles in the chemotherapy-containing groups. Longitudinal TCRB deep sequencing was done for about two dozen treated patients, wherever samples were available for exploratory analyses. Six visits were used for peripheral blood collection: V03 (baseline), V05, V07, V10, V12 and V13. The week-35 safety follow-up was designated visit V12, and the week-47 end of study was designated visit V13. Before enrollment, most patients had been given radiochemotherapy with temozolomide as standard therapy, while the rest had received either radiotherapy alone or temozolomide alone. The roughly 35 treated patients were roughly 60% male and roughly 38% female, with a mean age of approximately 40 years.

The investigation overall reported the following: Pseudoprogression seemed to be unrelated to changes in the top peripheral T cell clonotypes found by TCRB sequencing. Selection of PBMC samples for TCRB deep sequencing was based on availability. According to the authors, sample limitations meant that analyses of patient blood samples could not be reproduced. Immune responses induced by the vaccine were seen in 90% to 95% of patients across multiple MHC alleles.

The time point label here, explained by the study, means: week 47, end of study. A 20-mer mutant IDH1 peptide at 300 micrograms in Montanide made up each vaccine dose, which was injected subcutaneously together with topical imiquimod. Eight vaccinations were administered to patients in weeks 1, 3, 5, 7, 11, 15, 19 and 23, corresponding to visits V03 through V10. Newly diagnosed WHO grade 3 or 4 IDH1-mutant astrocytomas showing loss of nuclear ATRX were present in the donors. The samples were drawn from NOA16, a multicentre, single-arm, open-label phase I trial in Germany that tested a mutant IDH1 peptide vaccine in humans for the first time. Genomic DNA for TCRB sequencing was extracted from EDTA blood using the DNeasy Blood and Tissue Kit. Library preparation was by the immunoSEQ multiplex PCR assay. Following the manufacturer's protocol, the hsTCRB Kit was used to amplify rearranged TCR beta chain sequences. TCRB libraries were sequenced on an Illumina MiSeq. The original pipeline was this. Demultiplexing, trimming and gene mapping were performed with the kit vendor's proprietary platform. Held by TCRdb, this immuneACCESS table contains in-frame sequences only and omits some clones. Under half of the omission traces to an unresolved V gene where checked; the cause of the rest is unknown. V and J calls and clone size are given by that table; D and trimming were obtained from the DNA. Across this sample there are fewer than 95,000 clones, with 75% to 85% seen only once. The ten largest account for around 5% of the sample.

Sequences SGDLS (CDR1) and YYNGEE (CDR2) are obtained from the germline V gene. Trimming accounts for 4 bases at V and 2 bases at J, while the number of junction bases matched to no gene is 10. The CDR3 covers 17 residues, taking in both the cysteine and the phenylalanine. The retained sequence is limited to the CDR3, 51 bases, with the frame set at the first base. As for this clone: Its antigen is unknown. Base qualities are missing; no much larger clone stands one base away.

The specimen was PBMCs, collected from a glioma patient whose treatment included an IDH1 peptide vaccine. The rearranged chain carries TRBV9 and TRBJ2-3, with 10 middle bases fitting TRBD2. This sequence was found in a man in his forties with glioma. The DNA sequence follows: TGTGCCAGCAGCTTCCGACTAGCGGGTGGTTACACAGATACGCAGTATTTT. Translated, this gives CASSFRLAGGYTDTQYF.